The 28 T cell receptor beta chains presented below share a single source sample, sequenced in a study of CD8 T cells in ankylosing spondylitis. Findings and limits, study-wide: What seemed typical of ankylosing spondylitis blood was a TCR beta motif built from about eight highly homologous variants.

TCRdb re-called the 5' RACE reads through MiXCR, storing one row per CDR3 protein. Here the sample spans about 220,000 distinct CDR3 sequences, approximately 7.3% being singletons. These receptors' antigens are unknown. Input material: blood, either unsorted or a sorted T cell fraction (not recorded which). The receptors were sampled from a male donor with ankylosing spondylitis.

In its sample, this clonotype was seen many times. V and J are TRBV27 and TRBJ2-7; D remains ambiguous. From germline, CDR1 is MNHEY and CDR2 SMNVEV (reference sequence). The CDR3 consists of 13 residues. V lost 5 bases and J 6 bases, leaving 14 bases between the germline ends. CDR3 nucleotide sequence: TGTGCCAGCAGTCCGGACGGATTGATCGAGCAGTACTTC. Amino acids: CASSPDGLIEQYF.

This clonotype was recorded a few times. The V and J genes are TRBV20-1 and TRBJ2-1; TRBD2 aligns across 10 bases. The CDR3 covers 14 residues. CDR1 and CDR2 (germline): DFQATT, SNEGSKA (reference sequence). J gave up 6 bases and V 0 bases, and 2 bases lay outside the gene matches. CDR3 region: CSAREAGGVNEQFF. The CDR3 DNA follows: TGCAGTGCTAGAGAAGCGGGGGGGGTCAATGAGCAGTTCTTC.

This clonotype was seen ten or more times. The chain combines TRBV28 with TRBJ2-3; tentative D call: TRBD2 (5 bases). Germline V CDR1 and CDR2: MDHEN, SYDVKM. The CDR3 has 13 amino acids. Trimming cost V 3 bases and J 6 bases, with 10 bases left between them. CDR3 protein: CASSFGKGDTQYF. The CDR3 nucleotides are TGTGCCAGCAGTTTCGGGAAAGGGGATACGCAGTATTTT.

The chain recombines TRBV4-3 with TRBJ2-7, with D possibly being TRBD1 or TRBD2 (5 bases each). CDR3 length: 15 residues. Germline V gene sequence: CDR1 LGHNA, CDR2 YSLEER. The V and J ends lost 1 base and 7 bases respectively, with 17 bases between them. In nucleotides, the CDR3 is TGCGCCAGCAGCCAAGTTAGGTCAGGGCCGGGGGAGCAGTACTTC. It yields the protein CASSQVRSGPGEQYF.

This clonotype was counted a few times. The genes are TRBV7-9 and TRBJ1-1, with unresolved D. From germline, CDR1 is SEHNR and CDR2 FQNEAQ (reference sequence). The CDR3 totals 14 residues. Trimming cost V 5 bases and J 0 bases, with 10 bases left between them. As DNA, the CDR3 is TGTGCCAGCAGCGAACGGGAGATGAACACTGAAGCTTTCTTT. Its protein product is CASSEREMNTEAFF.

V and J are TRBV29-1 and TRBJ1-1, with 7 bases lining up with TRBD1. The CDR3 is made up of 12 amino acids. V was clipped by 7 bases and J by 2 bases; unmatched bases: 4. Per the germline V gene, CDR1 is SQVTM and CDR2 is ANQGSEA. This CDR3 reads CSGGQLNTEAFF. Written as DNA, the CDR3 is TGCAGCGGGGGACAGTTAAACACTGAAGCTTTCTTT.

This clonotype was recorded many times. The chain joins TRBV28 to TRBJ2-3, with D possibly TRBD2 on 6 matching bases. V lost 3 bases, J lost 0 bases, and 10 bases lay in between. The CDR3 runs 15 residues. Per germline, CDR1 MDHEN and CDR2 SYDVKM. Written as DNA, the CDR3 is TGTGCCAGCAGTTTTTTGCGGGACAGCACAGATACGCAGTATTTT. Amino acids: CASSFLRDSTDTQYF.

In its sample, this clonotype was seen many times. This chain uses TRBV7-2 with TRBJ2-7, with D unclear. The CDR3 has 13 amino acids. CDR1 and CDR2 (germline): SGHTA, FQGNSA. Trimming took 5 bases from V and 2 from J, leaving 10 bases between them. Here the CDR3 reads CASSPSVAYEQYF. CDR3 DNA: TGTGCCAGCAGCCCCAGCGTGGCCTACGAGCAGTACTTC.

This rearrangement joins TRBV20-1 to TRBJ2-7; possible D gene TRBD2, 6 bases. Germline lookup yields CDR1 DFQATT and CDR2 SNEGSKA (reference sequence). Deletions cut 0 bases from V and 5 bases from J, with 11 bases between. The CDR3 consists of 13 residues. The chain's CDR3 is CSARDRASDEQYF. The CDR3 bases are TGCAGTGCTAGAGATAGGGCTAGCGACGAGCAGTACTTC.

This clonotype was detected many times. The V and J genes are TRBV6-5 and TRBJ1-1, with D possibly TRBD1 on 6 matching bases. This CDR3 is 17 amino acids long. The V and J ends lost 3 bases and 0 bases respectively, with 17 bases between them. The germline gives CDR1 MNHEY, CDR2 SVGAGI. CDR3: CASSYPDQGPLNTEAFF. The CDR3 region has the DNA TGTGCCAGCAGTTATCCCGATCAGGGGCCGCTGAACACTGAAGCTTTCTTT.

This clonotype was counted many times. This rearrangement joins TRBV7-3 to TRBJ2-5; 13 bases fit TRBD2. V gave up 5 bases and J gave up 5 bases; unmatched junction bases: 8. This CDR3 contains 16 residues. CDR1 and CDR2 (germline): SGHTA, FQGTGA. In DNA, the CDR3 is TGTGCCAGCAGCCCCGGACTAGCGGGGGCCGCGGAGACCCAGTACTTC. Translated: CASSPGLAGAAETQYF.

In its sample, this clonotype was seen many times. This chain links TRBV4-3 with TRBJ2-6; D may be TRBD1 (5 bases). Germline V gene data show CDR1 as LGHNA and CDR2 as YSLEER. V gave up 1 base and J gave up 2 bases, with 12 bases separating them. The CDR3 is 17 residues long. CDR3 DNA: TGCGCCAGCAGCCAAGGGACATACAGGCCTGGGGCCAACGTCCTGACTTTC. It yields the protein CASSQGTYRPGANVLTF.

This clonotype was observed at least ten times. This sequence joins TRBV30 and TRBJ2-1; TRBD2 aligns across 7 bases. The CDR3 runs 12 residues. V gave up 5 bases and J gave up 6 bases; unmatched junction bases: 4. Germline lookup yields CDR1 GTSNPN and CDR2 SVGIG (reference sequence). DNA for the CDR3: TGTGCCTGGGGTTGGACTAGCAATGAGCAGTTCTTC. Translating gives CAWGWTSNEQFF.

This clonotype was counted at least ten times. The chain is built from TRBV24-1 and TRBJ2-3; the match to TRBD1 covers 8 bases. Trimming removed 4 bases from V and 4 bases from J; junction bases left unmatched: 3. The germline CDR1 and CDR2 sequences are KGHDR and SFDVKD. The CDR3 spans 14 residues. The CDR3 sequence is CATSEQTGADTQYF. As DNA, the CDR3 is TGTGCCACCAGTGAGCAGACAGGGGCAGATACGCAGTATTTT.

V is TRBV6-5 and J is TRBJ2-7; D might be TRBD2 (6 bases). Trimming took 2 bases from V and 1 from J, leaving 21 bases between them. The CDR3 contains 18 residues. Germline CDR1 reads MNHEY; CDR2 reads SVGAGI. CDR3 loop: CASSYQVSGRLLSYEQYF. In DNA form, the CDR3 reads TGTGCCAGCAGTTACCAGGTTTCAGGGAGGTTGTTATCCTACGAGCAGTACTTC.

In regard to this clonotype: One end of the junction is discordant with germline, which a read error may explain. V usage is TRBV20-1 and J usage is TRBJ2-2; 16 bases map to TRBD2. Germline lookup yields CDR1 DFQATT and CDR2 SNEGSKA (reference sequence). The CDR3 covers 19 residues. The DNA for the CDR3 is TGCAGTGCTAGACCTACCGGGACTAGCGGGAGGGCCCGTCCCGGGCAGCTGTTTTTT. The encoded protein is CSARPTGTSGRARPGQLFF.

The table lists this clonotype with many counts. The rearrangement uses TRBV12-3 or TRBV12-4 and TRBJ2-2, with D perhaps TRBD2 (5 bases). The CDR3 is 17 residues long. V was shortened by 3 bases and J by 0 bases, with 14 bases between the two germline ends. Here the CDR3 DNA reads TGTGCCAGCAGTTTCGGGTTTGGGCGGGCGAACACCGGGGAGCTGTTTTTT. Translation: CASSFGFGRANTGELFF.

The table lists this clonotype with many counts. This chain joins TRBV12-3 or TRBV12-4 and TRBJ1-3; D gene uncertain. V shed 6 bases and J shed 0 bases, with 6 bases lying between them. The CDR3 is made up of 13 amino acids. CDR3 sequence reads: CASSRDSGNTIYF. Written as DNA, the CDR3 is TGTGCCAGCAGCCGGGACTCTGGAAACACCATATATTTT.

A few counts support this clonotype. This chain links TRBV30 with TRBJ2-7, with 7 positions matching TRBD2. Germline CDR1 and CDR2: GTSNPN and SVGIG (reference sequence). The CDR3 contains 11 residues. V lost 2 bases and J lost 7; bases outside the gene matches: 2. The CDR3 DNA is TGTGCCTGGAGTTGGGGGGGTGAGCAGTACTTC. Its protein product is CAWSWGGEQYF.

This clonotype came up many times. The gene calls are TRBV20-1 and TRBJ2-1, with 9 bases matching TRBD2. Germline V gene data show CDR1 as DFQATT and CDR2 as SNEGSKA (reference sequence). V dropped 3 bases and J dropped 4; count of bases not matched to a gene: 4. CDR3 length: 14 residues. CDR3 sequence: CSARGTSRYNEQFF. CDR3 nucleotide sequence: TGCAGTGCTAGGGGGACTAGCCGTTACAATGAGCAGTTCTTC.

Only a few counts were recorded for this clonotype. The chain is built from TRBV12-3 or TRBV12-4 and TRBJ1-2; no reliable D call. V lost 6 bases and J lost 3, with 17 bases in between. The CDR3 runs to 15 residues. The CDR3: CASSYNRAADYGYTF. The CDR3 DNA is TGTGCCAGCAGCTACAACAGAGCTGCCGACTATGGCTACACCTTC.

At least ten counts were recorded for this clonotype. This chain uses TRBV20-1 with TRBJ2-1; D perhaps matches TRBD2 (5 bases). V lost 5 bases and J lost 7, with 15 bases in between. The CDR3 extends over 13 amino acids. CDR1 and CDR2 from the germline V gene are DFQATT and SNEGSKA (reference sequence). The DNA of the CDR3 is TGCAGTGCTCCCCGGGATCGTTTGAATGAGCAGTTCTTC. It is translated as CSAPRDRLNEQFF.

This sequence joins TRBV4-3 and TRBJ1-1; 7 positions agree with TRBD1. In germline, CDR1 is LGHNA, CDR2 YSLEER. CDR3 length equals 15 residues. Losses at the gene ends were 3 bases for V and 5 bases for J; bases not matched to a gene: 9. In DNA form, the CDR3 reads TGCGCCAGCAGCCACCGAAGACAGGGAGGAACTGAAGCTTTCTTT. Translated: CASSHRRQGGTEAFF.

This clonotype has at least ten counts. CDR3 protein: CASSAGGGMGNQPQHF. In DNA, the CDR3 is TGTGCCAGCAGCGCAGGCGGGGGCATGGGAAATCAGCCCCAGCATTTT. This chain joins TRBV9 and TRBJ1-5, with D possibly being TRBD1 (6 bases). V gave up 3 bases and J gave up 4 bases, with 17 bases separating them. The length of the CDR3 is 16 residues. Per the germline V gene, CDR1 is SGDLS and CDR2 is YYNGEE. Together with reference TRBV9 and TRBJ1-5, the CDR3 gives the full variable domain: DSGVTQTPKHLITATGQRVTLRCSPRSGDLSVYWYQQSLDQGLQFLIQYYNGEERAKGNILERFSAQQFPDLHSELNLSSLELGDSALYFCASSAGGGMGNQPQHFGDGTRLSIL.

A few counts support this clonotype. This chain uses TRBV6-5 with TRBJ1-1; D might be TRBD1 (5 bases). Germline V lookup: CDR1 MNHEY, CDR2 SVGAGI. This CDR3 is 15 amino acids long. The V gene lost 4 bases and the J gene lost 3 bases, with 15 bases spanning the gap. In DNA form, the CDR3 reads TGTGCCAGCAGTTCGGGACGGATCGGGGACACTGAAGCTTTCTTT. Translation gives CASSSGRIGDTEAFF.

This clonotype was recorded at least ten times. V is TRBV6-5 and J is TRBJ2-7, with D perhaps TRBD2 (6 bases). V lost 4 bases to trimming and J lost 2 bases, with 12 bases between them. CDR1 is MNHEY, CDR2 SVGAGI, per germline. The CDR3 length is 14 residues. CDR3 residues: CASSSGSGAYEQYF. The CDR3 DNA reads TGTGCCAGCAGTTCCGGGAGTGGCGCCTACGAGCAGTACTTC.

Written as DNA, the CDR3 is TGTGCCAGCAGTTTATCTATTGGACTGAGATACGAGCAGTACTTC. Translation: CASSLSIGLRYEQYF. The V call is TRBV27, the J call TRBJ2-7; possibly TRBD2 for D (5 bases). V shed 0 bases and J shed 4 bases, with 13 bases lying between them. The V gene's germline CDR1 is MNHEY and CDR2 SMNVEV (reference sequence). The CDR3 runs 15 residues.

This chain uses TRBV11-2 with TRBJ1-1; no definite D call. The CDR3 is 15 amino acids. The V gene's germline CDR1 is SGHAT and CDR2 FQNNGV. With 2 bases removed from V and 2 bases from J, the gap between germline ends came to 12 bases. The chain's CDR3 is CASSLFATDNTEAFF. In DNA form, the CDR3 reads TGTGCCAGCAGCTTATTTGCGACGGACAACACTGAAGCTTTCTTT.